This T cell receptor (beta chain) was identified during a study of OX40 agonist ivuxolimab in advanced cancers. Looking at the study overall: Among those treated, three patients had partial responses, one with hepatocellular carcinoma and two with cutaneous melanoma.

Assay: immunoSEQ multiplex PCR; the TCRdb copy retains only in-frame clones and omits some. Altogether about 72,000 clones are present, roughly 89% being singletons, with the ten largest covering more than 9.5%. Trimming left V 0 bases short and J 3 bases short, with 9 bases between. This CDR3 spans 15 amino acids. Looked up from germline, CDR1 is KGHSH and CDR2 is LQKENI. Sequenced material: CD4+ or CD8+ T cells sorted from blood, taken in a trial of the OX40 agonist ivuxolimab. The rearrangement uses TRBV18 and TRBJ2-1; TRBD1 is a possible D gene (5 bases). The receptor comes from an adult with an advanced solid tumor such as melanoma, head and neck, liver or kidney cancer. Written as DNA, the CDR3 is TGTGCCAGCTCACCACCGGACAATTTCTACAATGAGCAGTTCTTC. The encoded protein is CASSPPDNFYNEQFF.